Following are 18 T cell receptor beta chains from one sample sequenced in a study of T cell repertoires in cytomegalovirus infection. One entry per CDR3 protein, called by TCRdb with MiXCR from the reads. Counted here are approximately 250,000 distinct CDR3 sequences, 20% to 25% occurring once; the ten biggest clones make up 18%. Material: CD8+ T cells from PBMCs. The receptors come from a human donor in good health (CMV status not recorded). Some clones in this sample may be carry-over from other donors' samples.

In this sample, this clonotype turned up many times. This chain uses TRBV6-1 with TRBJ1-5; possibly TRBD1 for D (5 bases). Trimming removed 6 bases at V and 2 bases at J, with 11 bases between. CDR1 and CDR2 from the germline V gene are MNHNS and SASEGT. This CDR3 has 14 residues. CDR3 sequence reads: CASSPRGGNQPQHF. For the CDR3, the DNA is TGTGCCAGCAGCCCCCGGGGGGGCAATCAGCCCCAGCATTTT.

This clonotype turned up a few times. The CDR3 nucleotides read TGTGCAACCAGGCTAACCGGGGAGCTGTTTTTT. Translation gives CATRLTGELFF. This sequence joins TRBV6-1 and TRBJ2-2; no firm D call. CDR1 MNHNS and CDR2 SASEGT come from the germline V gene. The CDR3 length is 11 residues.

This clonotype has a single count. The chain uses TRBV7-6 and TRBJ1-1, with a tentative D call TRBD1 (5 bases). Germline V lookup: CDR1 SGHVS, CDR2 FNYEAQ. V was clipped by 1 base and J by 7 bases, with 10 bases between them. There are 13 residues in the CDR3. The CDR3, as DNA: TGTGCCAGCAGCTTAGGGGCAGGGAGTGAAGCTTTCTTT. It yields the protein CASSLGAGSEAFF.

This clonotype was observed a few times. The CDR3 loop reads CASSLGGVNGYTF. CDR3 nucleotide sequence: TGTGCCAGCAGCTTAGGAGGAGTCAATGGCTACACCTTC. The chain has TRBV7-8 and TRBJ1-2; D not certain. V shed 1 base and J shed 6 bases, with 9 bases lying between them. Looked up from germline, CDR1 is SGHVS and CDR2 is FQNEAQ. The CDR3 runs to 13 residues.

The V call is TRBV25-1, the J call TRBJ1-3; D remains unclear. V was shortened by 6 bases and J by 2 bases, with 11 bases between the two germline ends. The CDR3 has 14 amino acids. Germline values: CDR1 MGHDK, CDR2 SYGVNS. The CDR3 loop reads CASRGGVPGNTIYF. The DNA of the CDR3 is TGTGCCAGCAGGGGCGGGGTTCCTGGAAACACCATATATTTT.

This clonotype has ten or more counts. The chain uses TRBV7-2 and TRBJ1-1, with a weak D call TRBD1 (5 bases). The CDR3 consists of 16 residues. Between the trimmed V and J ends, which lost 5 bases and 5 bases, there was a span of 21 bases. In germline, CDR1 is SGHTA, CDR2 FQGNSA. DNA of the CDR3: TGTGCCAGCAGCCCCACCCGGACGGGACTGGGGACTGAAGCTTTCTTT. Translation: CASSPTRTGLGTEAFF.

This chain joins TRBV6-6 and TRBJ2-3; D gene unclear. The CDR3 is made up of 13 amino acids. V was shortened by 8 bases and J by 0 bases, with 9 bases between the two germline ends. Germline V CDR1 and CDR2: MNHNY, SVGAGI (reference sequence). This CDR3 is CASAPKSTDTQYF. The CDR3 DNA reads TGTGCCAGCGCTCCTAAGAGCACAGATACGCAGTATTTT.

In regard to this clonotype: Because the CDR3 is missing its conserved closing phenylalanine or tryptophan, this is likely a read error. The chain joins TRBV7-4 to TRBJ1-2; no clear D. The CDR3 sequence is 12 residues long. Trimming stripped 5 bases from V and 6 bases from J, with 10 bases between. Germline V CDR1 and CDR2: SGHVT, SQSDAQ. The CDR3: CASSLGSDGYTL. The CDR3, as DNA: TGTGCCAGCAGCCTGGGGAGCGATGGCTACACCTTG.

V gene TRBV29-1 combines with J gene TRBJ2-1; D remains ambiguous. Germline CDR1 and CDR2: SQVTM and ANQGSEA. V was pared by 7 bases and J by 8 bases, with 12 bases between. The CDR3 extends over 11 amino acids. CDR3 DNA: TGCAGCGCCGGCCCGGGCGATGAGCAGTTCTTC. Its translation: CSAGPGDEQFF.

This clonotype came up many times. V and J are TRBV20-1 and TRBJ2-2; 9 bases match TRBD2. Germline V lookup: CDR1 DFQATT, CDR2 SNEGSKA (reference sequence). The CDR3 sequence is 15 residues long. J lost 3 bases, V lost 3 bases, and 5 bases had no gene match. The CDR3, as DNA: TGCAGTGCTAGCAGCGGGGGGTTGGACACCGGGGAGCTGTTTTTT. It specifies CSASSGGLDTGELFF.

The chain employs TRBV12-3 or TRBV12-4 and TRBJ1-1, with no clear D. There are 13 residues in the CDR3. V was clipped by 4 bases and J by 1 base, with 7 bases between them. The DNA of the CDR3 is TGTGCCAGCAGTTGGGTTAGGAACACTGAAGCTTTCTTT. Encoded protein: CASSWVRNTEAFF.

At least ten counts were recorded for this clonotype. The chain joins TRBV7-6 to TRBJ1-1; no reliable D call. The CDR3 is made up of 15 amino acids. Deletions cut 0 bases from V and 3 bases from J, with 11 bases between. Looked up from germline, CDR1 is SGHVS and CDR2 is FNYEAQ. This chain's CDR3 is CASSLAKEFHTEAFF. The CDR3 region has the DNA TGTGCCAGCAGCTTAGCGAAGGAGTTTCACACTGAAGCTTTCTTT.

A few counts support this clonotype. This chain links TRBV19 with TRBJ1-2, with 9 positions matching TRBD1. The junction had 13 bases not matched to a gene; V was cut back by 0 bases and J by 5 bases. Germline values: CDR1 LNHDA, CDR2 SQIVND (reference sequence). The CDR3 loop spans 18 amino acids. CDR3 DNA sequence: TGTGCCAGTAGTATAGACATGGGACAGGGTCCGGGACGGTATGGCTACACCTTC. Amino acids: CASSIDMGQGPGRYGYTF.

This clonotype has just a few counts. This chain connects TRBV7-9 to TRBJ1-5; maybe TRBD1 (6 bases). The CDR3 runs to 17 residues. The germline V and J ends were trimmed by 5 bases and 4 bases, with 21 bases remaining between them. Germline CDR1 is SEHNR and CDR2 is FQNEAQ (reference sequence). The CDR3 loop reads CASSNAGGLLGNQPQHF. The CDR3 bases are TGTGCCAGCAGCAACGCCGGGGGGCTTTTGGGTAATCAGCCCCAGCATTTT.

The CDR3 loop reads CSARDGWGESTDTQYF. The CDR3 DNA is TGCAGTGCTAGAGATGGTTGGGGGGAAAGCACAGATACGCAGTATTTT. This sequence joins TRBV20-1 and TRBJ2-3, with D possibly being TRBD2 (6 bases). In germline, CDR1 is DFQATT, CDR2 SNEGSKA (reference sequence). The V end lost 0 bases, the J end lost 0 bases, and 13 bases lay between the germline ends. The CDR3 spans 16 residues.

The chain combines TRBV5-6 with TRBJ2-2, with a weak D call TRBD1 (6 bases). Germline V gives CDR1 SGHDT, CDR2 YYEEEE. This CDR3 spans 15 amino acids. Between the trimmed V and J ends, which lost 2 bases and 2 bases, there was a span of 10 bases. This CDR3 reads CASSFRDTNTGELFF. The CDR3 DNA sequence: TGTGCCAGCAGCTTCCGGGACACTAACACCGGGGAGCTGTTTTTT.

This clonotype has only a few counts. The chain joins TRBV7-9 to TRBJ2-1, with TRBD2 identical over 11 bases. Trimming at V came to 5 bases and at J to 1 base, leaving 7 bases not matched to a gene. The CDR3 runs 17 residues. Germline CDR1 is SEHNR and CDR2 is FQNEAQ (reference sequence). CDR3 in amino acids: CASSPSSGGSSYNEQFF. The CDR3 nucleotides are TGTGCCAGCAGCCCCTCTAGCGGGGGGTCGTCCTACAATGAGCAGTTCTTC.

This clonotype was counted a few times. The V call is TRBV28, the J call TRBJ1-4; D uncertain. This CDR3 spans 14 amino acids. V lost 6 bases and J lost 3, with 11 bases in between. The germline CDR1 and CDR2 sequences are MDHEN and SYDVKM. CDR3: CASSEPGPNEKLFF. Written as DNA, the CDR3 is TGTGCCAGCAGCGAACCGGGCCCTAATGAAAAACTGTTTTTT. The full variable domain, rest sourced from reference TRBV28 and TRBJ1-4, is DVKVTQSSRYLVKRTGEKVFLECVQDMDHENMFWYRQDPGLGLRLIYFSYDVKMKEKGDIPEGYSVSREKKERFSLILESASTNQTSMYLCASSEPGPNEKLFFGSGTQLSVL.